These T cell receptor beta chains were read from a single sample in a study of blood T cell repertoires in COVID-19. Clones were read by immunoSEQ multiplex PCR, and TCRdb kept only the in-frame ones, dropping some. Of 350,000 to 450,000 clones listed, around 87% are singletons. Sequencing was done on a sample of PBMCs or T cells enriched from blood (not recorded which). Receptors originate from a man between 35 and 55 years old in a cohort exposed to, infected with or recovered from COVID-19 (not recorded which). CDR3s include the opening cysteine and the closing phenylalanine or tryptophan. The D gene is left open where the match is weak. Clone sizes are given selectively: once, few, many, or a class where the clone is expanded.

DNA	CDR3	size	V	J	D
TGTGCCAGCAGCTTTAACTCGTCACCAAATTCACCCCTCCACTTT	CASSFNSSPNSPLHF	-	TRBV7-2	TRBJ1-6	-
TGCGCCAGCCGTCTCGGAGCGGGAGTGTACGAGCAGTACTTC	CASRLGAGVYEQYF	-	TRBV5-1	TRBJ2-7	TRBD2
TGTGCCAGCTCACCACCGGAGGGGGCCTATGGCTACACCTTC	CASSPPEGAYGYTF	-	TRBV18	TRBJ1-2	TRBD1
TGTGCCAGCGGGGGCGCGAACACCGGGGAGCTGTTTTTT	CASGGANTGELFF	-	TRBV6-6	TRBJ2-2	-
TGTGCCAGCAGCACATCCTTGCAGCCCCAGCATTTT	CASSTSLQPQHF	-	TRBV28	TRBJ1-5	-
TGCGCCAGCAGCACGTCCGGGACTAGCGGACCCCGCACAGATACGCAGTATTTT	CASSTSGTSGPRTDTQYF	few	TRBV5-1	TRBJ2-3	TRBD2
TGCGCCAGCAGCCAAGATCCAGGGGCAGGGCCTAACTATGGCTACACCTTC	CASSQDPGAGPNYGYTF	once	TRBV4-1	TRBJ1-2	-
TGCGCCAGCAGCCACGACAGGCTGGGCTACGAGCAGTACTTC	CASSHDRLGYEQYF	-	TRBV5-1	TRBJ2-7	-
TGTGCCAGCAGTTACTCGTTGGGGCCTTACGAGCAGTACTTC	CASSYSLGPYEQYF	-	TRBV6-6	TRBJ2-7	-
TGTGCCACAGGTAGGGGTCTCGAGCAGTACTTC	CATGRGLEQYF	-	TRBV10-3	TRBJ2-7	-
TGTGCCAGCAGCCAAGGAGTAGAGGCCTACGAGCAGTACTTC	CASSQGVEAYEQYF	few	TRBV4-2	TRBJ2-7	-
TGCGCCAGCAGCCACCCACTAGCGGGAGGGCGGGATGAGCAGTTCTTC	CASSHPLAGGRDEQFF	-	TRBV4-1	TRBJ2-1	TRBD2
TGTGCCAGCAGCGCAAAGACAGGGGGCGGTAACAATGAGCAGTTCTTC	CASSAKTGGGNNEQFF	once	TRBV7-3	TRBJ2-1	TRBD1
TGTGCCAGCAGAGAAGAGGGGCGCAGGGGCGGGGAGCTGTTTTTT	CASREEGRRGGELFF	-	TRBV6-1	TRBJ2-2	-
TGTGCCAGCAGCGGGAGACAGCTAGCGGGAGGGCCAGATACGCAGTATTTT	CASSGRQLAGGPDTQYF	-	TRBV9	TRBJ2-3	TRBD2
TGTGCCAGCAGTTTGGGGGGGAGAAGCTCCTACGAGCAGTACTTC	CASSLGGRSSYEQYF	once	TRBV28	TRBJ2-7	TRBD2
TGTGCCAGCAGCCAAATCCAGGGGCCATACACTGAAGCTTTCTTT	CASSQIQGPYTEAFF	-	TRBV28	TRBJ1-1	-
TGTGCCACCAGTGATTTTAGGGGGCCTGGCACCGGGGAGCTGTTTTTT	CATSDFRGPGTGELFF	-	TRBV24-1	TRBJ2-2	TRBD1
TGTGCCAGTAGTATGGGACTAGCGGGAGGGGACGAGCAGTACTTC	CASSMGLAGGDEQYF	-	TRBV19	TRBJ2-7	TRBD2
TGCGCCAGCAGTCAGGGGCATAGCGGAAACCCACAAGAGACCCAGTACTTC	CASSQGHSGNPQETQYF	-	TRBV23-1	TRBJ2-5	-
TGTGCCAGCACCAACAGGGGGCTAGGCTACACCTTC	CASTNRGLGYTF	-	TRBV6-5	TRBJ1-2	TRBD1
TGTGCCACCAGCAGAGATTGGGGAGGGTCCTACGAGCAGTACTTC	CATSRDWGGSYEQYF	-	TRBV15	TRBJ2-7	TRBD2
TGTGCCAGTAGTAACCCAAAAACAGGGAGTGGCTATGGCTACACCTTC	CASSNPKTGSGYGYTF	-	TRBV19	TRBJ1-2	-
TGTGCCAGCGGCAACCGGGACAGCGGCTATGGCTACACCTTC	CASGNRDSGYGYTF	-	TRBV27	TRBJ1-2	TRBD1
TGTGCCTGGAGTGTACCCGGGACAGACTATGGCTACACCTTC	CAWSVPGTDYGYTF	-	TRBV30	TRBJ1-2	TRBD1
TGTGCCAGCAGCTTAAACGGTATGTTCAATCAGCCCCAGCATTTT	CASSLNGMFNQPQHF	-	TRBV11-2	TRBJ1-5	-
TGTGCCAGCAGCCAACCGCTAGCGGGAGAAGAGACCCAGTACTTC	CASSQPLAGEETQYF	-	TRBV3-1/TRBV3-2	TRBJ2-5	TRBD2
TGTGCCAGTAGTATCGGACTAGCGGGAGGGTACGAGCAGTACTTC	CASSIGLAGGYEQYF	-	TRBV19	TRBJ2-7	TRBD2
TGTGCCAGCAGCTTTGAGGGAAGCTCCTACAATGAGCAGTTCTTC	CASSFEGSSYNEQFF	once	TRBV11-2	TRBJ2-1	-
TGTGCCAGTAGTATAGTCCTCTGGGGACAGGCTGAAGCTTTCTTT	CASSIVLWGQAEAFF	-	TRBV19	TRBJ1-1	TRBD1
TGTGCCAGCAGCCCGGGACTAGAGGAGACCCAGTACTTC	CASSPGLEETQYF	-	TRBV5-5	TRBJ2-5	TRBD2
TGTGCCAGCAGCCAGGTTTCGGGAAACTCTGGAAACACCATATATTTT	CASSQVSGNSGNTIYF	-	TRBV3-1/TRBV3-2	TRBJ1-3	-
TGTGCCAGCAGCACAGGGGTGGTTGGCTATGGCTACACCTTC	CASSTGVVGYGYTF	-	TRBV6-5	TRBJ1-2	TRBD1
TGTGCCATCAGTGGGACTAGCGGGAGGGACAATGAGCAGTTCTTC	CAISGTSGRDNEQFF	-	TRBV10-3	TRBJ2-1	TRBD2